This TCR beta chain was identified during a study of cytomegalovirus exposure and HLA in healthy donors. Primers included in the PCR were 60 Vbeta and 13 Jbeta primers. Only in-frame clones appear in the TCRdb table, and some are missing; sequencing was by immunoSEQ multiplex PCR. Seen here are 200,000 to 250,000 clones, about 82% observed once, and the top ten hold 2.9%. About this clone: Antigen: not known.

After removal of 0 bases from V and 1 base from J, the junction contained 4 bases not matched to a gene. CDR1 and CDR2 from the germline V gene are SGHNT and YYREEE (reference sequence). This CDR3 region has 16 residues. Broader study findings: Reported results showed that the classifier diagnosed cytomegalovirus status with high specificity and sensitivity. Researchers catalogued roughly 150 TCR beta chains as cytomegalovirus-associated. Most observed TCR sequences were rare, whereas some public TCRs were detected in many donors.

The receptor's source is a man under 40 in good health and CMV-seronegative. This chain uses TRBV5-4 with TRBJ2-7, with 10 positions matching TRBD2. The sample was PBMCs. CDR3: CASSLGAGGGSYEQYF. The DNA of the CDR3 is TGTGCCAGCAGCTTGGGAGCGGGGGGGGGTTCCTACGAGCAGTACTTC.